Each of the 11 T cell receptor beta chains below was sequenced from the same sample in a study of patients and donors after allogeneic stem cell transplantation. Each CDR3 protein is one row after TCRdb ran MiXCR on the RT-PCR reads. The data show 800,000 to 1,000,000 distinct CDR3 sequences, roughly 18% seen once. The source material was blood, either unsorted or a sorted T cell fraction (not recorded which). All receptors derive from a human donor who was either an allogeneic HSCT recipient or a stem cell or donor lymphocyte infusion donor (not recorded which). It is not recorded whose cells these are; they may come from a transplant donor.

J is TRBJ1-1 and V is TRBV5-1; TRBD1 matches 9 bases. Germline V gives CDR1 SGHRS, CDR2 YFSETQ. V was pared by 4 bases and J by 8 bases, with 3 bases of the junction left unmatched. This CDR3 spans 12 amino acids. The CDR3 here is CASSHGQGEAFF. In DNA form, the CDR3 reads TGCGCCAGCAGCCATGGACAGGGGGAAGCTTTCTTT.

This clonotype was seen a handful of times. V and J are TRBV20-1 and TRBJ2-1; possibly TRBD1 or TRBD2 for D (5 bases each). Deletions cut 6 bases from V and 2 bases from J, with 14 bases between. Per the germline V gene, CDR1 is DFQATT and CDR2 is SNEGSKA (reference sequence). There are 14 residues in the CDR3. CDR3 amino acids: CSADTGLAYNEQFF. The CDR3 nucleotides are TGCAGTGCCGATACAGGACTGGCCTACAATGAGCAGTTCTTC.

This clonotype showed up many times. V usage is TRBV12-3 or TRBV12-4 and J usage is TRBJ2-3, with D tentatively TRBD2 (5 bases). The length of the CDR3 is 15 residues. Trimming left V 2 bases short and J 2 bases short, with 11 bases between. CDR3 DNA: TGTGCCAGCAGTTTATTCGGCGACTACACAGATACGCAGTATTTT. Translating it yields CASSLFGDYTDTQYF.

The chain uses TRBV20-1 and TRBJ1-4; perhaps TRBD1 as D (5 bases). The CDR3 covers 13 residues. CDR1 and CDR2 from the germline V gene are DFQATT and SNEGSKA (reference sequence). Trimming shortened V by 5 bases and J by 4 bases, and 11 bases separated the two germline ends. The CDR3 is CSAQGPFNEKLFF. Here the CDR3 DNA reads TGCAGTGCTCAGGGACCATTTAATGAAAAACTGTTTTTT.

The chain uses TRBV5-1 and TRBJ1-1; TRBD1 matches at 11 bases. CDR3 length: 16 amino acids. Looked up from germline, CDR1 is SGHRS and CDR2 is YFSETQ. V lost 6 bases and J lost 4; bases outside the gene matches: 11. CDR3 loop: CASTWGSGTGGTEAFF. DNA of the CDR3: TGCGCCAGCACTTGGGGCTCCGGGACAGGGGGCACTGAAGCTTTCTTT.

This clonotype occurred a few times. The chain couples TRBV12-3 or TRBV12-4 to TRBJ2-6; D not certain. There are 17 residues in the CDR3. V was cut by 6 bases and J by 0 bases, with 15 bases left in between. This chain's CDR3 is CASSRFSGTSGANVLTF. DNA of the CDR3: TGTGCCAGCAGCCGATTTTCGGGCACCTCTGGGGCCAACGTCCTGACTTTC.

This clonotype was seen at least ten times. The chain is built from TRBV5-1 and TRBJ2-1; D uncertain. CDR1 and CDR2 (germline): SGHRS, YFSETQ. The V and J ends lost 0 bases and 0 bases respectively, with 7 bases between them. The CDR3 contains 15 residues. The DNA for the CDR3 is TGCGCCAGCAGCTTGGGACTTCTCTCCTACAATGAGCAGTTCTTC. Its protein is CASSLGLLSYNEQFF. Based on the CDR3 plus reference TRBV5-1 and TRBJ2-1, the full variable domain is KAGVTQTPRYLIKTRGQQVTLSCSPISGHRSVSWYQQTPGQGLQFLFEYFSETQRNKGNFPGRFSGRQFSNSRSEMNVSTLELGDSALYLCASSLGLLSYNEQFFGPGTRLTVL.

This clonotype was seen a handful of times. The genes are TRBV12-3 or TRBV12-4 and TRBJ2-5; weak D call: TRBD1 (5 bases). The germline V and J ends were trimmed by 10 bases and 7 bases, with 19 bases remaining between them. This CDR3 has 13 residues. CDR3 in DNA: TGTGCCACCCGCCCGCAGGTCCAGGGGACCCAGTACTTC. This translates into CATRPQVQGTQYF.

The V and J genes are TRBV18 and TRBJ1-2, with D maybe TRBD1 (5 bases). V lost 4 bases, J lost 4 bases, and 13 bases lay in between. The V gene's germline CDR1 is KGHSH and CDR2 LQKENI. The CDR3 has 14 residues. CDR3 residues: CASSRDPKGYGYTF. CDR3 in DNA: TGTGCCAGCTCACGGGACCCCAAGGGCTATGGCTACACCTTC.

J is TRBJ1-3 and V is TRBV20-1; 7 positions match TRBD1. Germline V lookup: CDR1 DFQATT, CDR2 SNEGSKA (reference sequence). The length of the CDR3 is 14 residues. J was trimmed by 2 bases and V by 3 bases; bases with no gene match: 4. In nucleotides, the CDR3 is TGCAGTGCTAGGCCAGGGGGAGCTGGAAACACCATATATTTT. Its translation: CSARPGGAGNTIYF.

This chain connects TRBV11-2 to TRBJ2-2; 8 nucleotides agree with TRBD2. The CDR3 totals 15 residues. Germline V lookup: CDR1 SGHAT, CDR2 FQNNGV. The junction had 5 bases not matched to a gene; V was cut back by 5 bases and J by 3 bases. The CDR3 sequence: CASSKAGAYTGELFF. The CDR3, as DNA: TGTGCCAGCAGCAAAGCGGGGGCCTACACCGGGGAGCTGTTTTTT.